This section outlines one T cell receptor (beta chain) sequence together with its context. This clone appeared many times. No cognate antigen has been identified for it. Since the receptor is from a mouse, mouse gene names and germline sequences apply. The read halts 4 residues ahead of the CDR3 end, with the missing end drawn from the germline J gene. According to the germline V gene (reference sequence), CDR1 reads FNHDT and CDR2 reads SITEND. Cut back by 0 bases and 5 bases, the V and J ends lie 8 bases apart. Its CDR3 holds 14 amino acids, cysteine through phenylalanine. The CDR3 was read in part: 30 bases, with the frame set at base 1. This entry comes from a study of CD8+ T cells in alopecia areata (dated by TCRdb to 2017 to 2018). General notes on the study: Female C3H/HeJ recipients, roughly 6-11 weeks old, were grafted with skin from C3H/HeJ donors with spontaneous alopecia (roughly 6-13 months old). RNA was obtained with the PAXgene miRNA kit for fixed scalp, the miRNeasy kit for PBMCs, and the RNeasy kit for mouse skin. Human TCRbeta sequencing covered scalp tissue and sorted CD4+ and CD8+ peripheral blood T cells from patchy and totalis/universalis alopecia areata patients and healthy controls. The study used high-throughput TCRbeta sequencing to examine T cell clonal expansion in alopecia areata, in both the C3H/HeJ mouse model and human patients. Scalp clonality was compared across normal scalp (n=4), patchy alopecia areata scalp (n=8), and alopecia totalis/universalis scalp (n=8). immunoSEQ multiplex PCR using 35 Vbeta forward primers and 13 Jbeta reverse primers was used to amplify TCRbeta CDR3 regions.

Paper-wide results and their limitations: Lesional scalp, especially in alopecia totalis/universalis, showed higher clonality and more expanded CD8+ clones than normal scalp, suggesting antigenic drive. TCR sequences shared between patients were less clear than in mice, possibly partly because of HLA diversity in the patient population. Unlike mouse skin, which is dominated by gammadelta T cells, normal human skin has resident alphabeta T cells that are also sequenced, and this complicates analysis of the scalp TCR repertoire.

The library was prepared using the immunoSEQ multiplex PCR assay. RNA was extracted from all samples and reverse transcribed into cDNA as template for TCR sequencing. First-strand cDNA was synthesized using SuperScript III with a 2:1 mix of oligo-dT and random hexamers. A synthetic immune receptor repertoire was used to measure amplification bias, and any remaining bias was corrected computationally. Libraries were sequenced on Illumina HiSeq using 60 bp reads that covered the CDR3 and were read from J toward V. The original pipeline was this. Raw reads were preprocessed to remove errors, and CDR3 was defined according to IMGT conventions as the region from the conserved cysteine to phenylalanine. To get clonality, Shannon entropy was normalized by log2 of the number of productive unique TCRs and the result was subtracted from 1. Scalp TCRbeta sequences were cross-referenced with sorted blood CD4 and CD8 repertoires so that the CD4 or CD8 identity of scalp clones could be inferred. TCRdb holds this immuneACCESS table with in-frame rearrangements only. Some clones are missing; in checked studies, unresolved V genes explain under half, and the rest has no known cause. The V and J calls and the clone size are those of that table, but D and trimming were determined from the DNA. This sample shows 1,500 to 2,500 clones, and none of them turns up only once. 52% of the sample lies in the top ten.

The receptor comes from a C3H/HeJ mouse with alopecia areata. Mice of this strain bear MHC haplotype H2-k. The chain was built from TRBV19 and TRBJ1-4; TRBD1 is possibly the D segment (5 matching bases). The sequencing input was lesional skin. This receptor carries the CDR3 CASSIGGRNERLFF. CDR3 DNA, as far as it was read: TGTGCCAGCAGTATAGGGGGCAGAAACGAA.